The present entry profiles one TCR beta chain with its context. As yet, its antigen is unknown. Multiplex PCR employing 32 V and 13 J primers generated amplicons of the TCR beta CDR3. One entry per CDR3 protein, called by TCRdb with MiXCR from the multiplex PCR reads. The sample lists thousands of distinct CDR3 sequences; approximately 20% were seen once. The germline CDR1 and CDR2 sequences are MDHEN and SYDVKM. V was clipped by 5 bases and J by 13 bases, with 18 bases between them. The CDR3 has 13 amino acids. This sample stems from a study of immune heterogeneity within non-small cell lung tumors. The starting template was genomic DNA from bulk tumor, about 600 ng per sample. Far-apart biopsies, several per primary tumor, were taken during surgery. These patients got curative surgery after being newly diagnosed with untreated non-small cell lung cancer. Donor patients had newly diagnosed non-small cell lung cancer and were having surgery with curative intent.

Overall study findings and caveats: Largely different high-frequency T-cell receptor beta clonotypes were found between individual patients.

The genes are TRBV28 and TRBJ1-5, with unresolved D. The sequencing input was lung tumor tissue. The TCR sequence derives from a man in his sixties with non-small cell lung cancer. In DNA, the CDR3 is TGTGCCAGCAGTCCTCCCCCTAATCAGCTTCAGCATTTT. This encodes CASSPPPNQLQHF.